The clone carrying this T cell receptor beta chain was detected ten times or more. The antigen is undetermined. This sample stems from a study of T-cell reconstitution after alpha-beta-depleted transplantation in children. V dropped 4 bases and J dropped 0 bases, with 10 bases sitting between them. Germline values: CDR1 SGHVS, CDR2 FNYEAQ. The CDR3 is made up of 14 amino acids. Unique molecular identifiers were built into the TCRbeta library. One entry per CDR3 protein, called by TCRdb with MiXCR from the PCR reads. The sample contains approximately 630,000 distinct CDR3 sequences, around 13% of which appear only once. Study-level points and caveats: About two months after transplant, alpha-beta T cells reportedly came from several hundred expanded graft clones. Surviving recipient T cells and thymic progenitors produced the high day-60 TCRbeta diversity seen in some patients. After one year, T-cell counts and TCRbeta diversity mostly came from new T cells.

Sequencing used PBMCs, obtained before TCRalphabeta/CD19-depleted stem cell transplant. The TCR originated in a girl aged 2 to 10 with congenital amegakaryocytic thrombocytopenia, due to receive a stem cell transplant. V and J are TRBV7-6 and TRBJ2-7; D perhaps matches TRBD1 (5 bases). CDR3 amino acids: CASSSQESSYEQYF. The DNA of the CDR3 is TGTGCCAGCAGCTCACAGGAGTCCTCCTACGAGCAGTACTTC.